This entry features one T cell receptor beta chain sequence. Its specificity is not known. The germline CDR1 and CDR2 sequences are SGHTA and FQGNSA. V was clipped by 5 bases and J by 5 bases; unmatched bases: 10. The length of the CDR3 is 15 residues. Incorporated into the TCR beta cDNA libraries were unique molecular identifiers, which served to reduce PCR and sequencing biases. Researchers reported about 500,000 cDNA molecules coming from about 0.98 to 11 million T cells. MiXCR, applied by TCRdb to the PCR reads, yields one record per CDR3 protein. The sample contains some 700,000 distinct CDR3 sequences, around 64% of which appear only once. This entry belongs to a study of post-analysis software for immune sequencing data. Study information: Relapsing-remitting, secondary progressive and progressive-relapsing multiple sclerosis were all included among the disease courses. Study-wide results and limits: Among multiple sclerosis patients, normalized Chao1 diversity was significantly below that of controls. F-measure co-clustering was strong for batch-matched samples. The five TRBV segments detected at higher frequency in patients than in controls included TRBV5-6, TRBV5-1 and TRBV20-1.

The clonotype originates from a girl aged 2 to 10 with multiple sclerosis. This chain connects TRBV7-2 to TRBJ2-5; 8 bases agree with TRBD1. Sequencing was done on a sample of blood. The CDR3 loop is CASSPRTGSGETQYF. The CDR3 DNA reads as TGTGCCAGCAGCCCTCGGACAGGGTCGGGGGAGACCCAGTACTTC.